A selection of T cell receptor beta chains follows, all from one sample in a study of resident and recirculating memory T cells in vitiligo. The table came from immunoSEQ multiplex PCR; TCRdb's copy has only in-frame clones and leaves some out. The repertoire holds 65,000 to 80,000 clones, 90% to 95% seen once, with roughly 5.1% in the top ten. Sequencing was performed on blood. Every receptor here comes from a male donor with vitiligo. CDR3s include the opening cysteine and the closing phenylalanine or tryptophan. Fields, in order: D gene, clone size, V gene, J gene, CDR3 protein, CDR3 DNA. A D gene is named only where the DNA matches it firmly. Some rows have no size entry. The others give once, few or many, or a class for an expanded clone.

TRBD2	NA	TRBV14	TRBJ2-1	CASSQGSGISDEQFF	TGTGCCAGCAGCCAAGGGAGCGGGATTAGTGATGAGCAGTTCTTC
NA	once	TRBV5-4	TRBJ2-1	CASSPETDVNGQFF	TGTGCCAGCAGCCCCGAGACAGACGTCAATGGGCAGTTCTTC
NA	NA	TRBV7-2	TRBJ2-7	CASSLSGVADYEQYF	TGTGCCAGCAGCTTATCGGGGGTAGCGGATTACGAGCAGTACTTC
TRBD1	NA	TRBV28	TRBJ2-7	CASSLGQGSHEQYF	TGTGCCAGCAGTCTGGGACAGGGCTCCCACGAGCAGTACTTC
TRBD2	NA	TRBV5-5	TRBJ2-7	CASSLGAGGFSYEQYF	TGTGCCAGCAGCTTGGGGGCGGGAGGCTTCTCCTACGAGCAGTACTTC
TRBD2	NA	TRBV30	TRBJ2-5	CAWSPLTSGVEQYF	TGTGCCTGGAGTCCACTAACTAGCGGGGTTGAGCAGTACTTC
TRBD2	NA	TRBV9	TRBJ2-1	CASSGGRQYNEQFF	TGTGCCAGCAGCGGCGGGAGACAGTACAATGAGCAGTTCTTC
NA	NA	TRBV11-2	TRBJ2-7	CASSLGRDEQYF	TGTGCCAGCAGCTTAGGCAGGGACGAGCAGTACTTC
TRBD1	few	TRBV27	TRBJ1-5	CASSPGQGARPQHF	TGTGCCAGCAGTCCTGGACAGGGGGCTCGTCCCCAGCATTTT
NA	NA	TRBV11-3	TRBJ1-2	CASSFRKRANNYGYTF	TGTGCCAGCAGCTTCCGAAAAAGAGCCAATAACTATGGCTACACCTTC